This TCR beta chain was found in a study of long-term antiretroviral therapy in people with HIV. Run at survey level, the immunoSEQ assay was version v3.0. The table came from immunoSEQ multiplex PCR; TCRdb's copy has only in-frame clones and leaves some out. The sample shows over 20,000 clones, around 80% of them seen only once. The CDR3 runs to 14 residues. After removal of 7 bases from V and 4 bases from J, the junction contained 6 bases not matched to a gene. Germline loops: CDR1 ENHRY, CDR2 SYGVKD. The sequences come from unsorted PBMCs, collected 0.5 years after starting antiretroviral therapy. J is TRBJ2-3 and V is TRBV10-3, with TRBD2 matching over 9 bases. The TCR was taken from a man between 18 and 35 years old with HIV. The CDR3 reads CAITNSGGPDTQYF. The DNA for the CDR3 is TGTGCCATCACTAATAGCGGGGGCCCAGATACGCAGTATTTT.